The entry below gives a single TCR beta chain sequence along with its context. This entry is derived from a study of blood T cell repertoires in COVID-19. As for the study in general: T cells, B-cell-depleted T cells, or PBMCs supplied cDNA or gDNA.

Clinical histories supplied by participants themselves formed the basis of cohort assignment. Study processing details: Using reference gene primer amplification, nucleated cell counts were estimated. Generated by immunoSEQ multiplex PCR, the TCRdb table keeps only in-frame clones and is missing some. V and J calls and clone size come straight from that table; D and trimming were deduced from the DNA. Among hundreds of thousands of clones, approximately 86% were seen once, and the ten largest hold around 2.6%. This CDR3 is built from 11 residues. With 6 bases removed from V and 6 bases from J, the gap between germline ends came to 11 bases. The germline V gene encodes CDR1 DFQATT and CDR2 SNEGSKA (reference sequence).

The receptor's source is a woman aged 25-40 years with acute COVID-19. This chain links TRBV20-1 with TRBJ1-2; the D is unclear. Material for sequencing was PBMCs or T cells enriched from blood (not recorded which). As DNA, the CDR3 is TGCAGTGCCCGCCACGTAGATGGCTACACCTTC. Its protein is CSARHVDGYTF.